The clone carrying this TCR beta chain was seen ten or more times. These data originate in a study of neurological immune-mediated disorders. As for time point: longitudinal time-point 1 (baseline). PBMCs numbering 2 million and stored at -80 C yielded the unsorted libraries. One entry per CDR3 protein results from TCRdb running MiXCR on the 5' RACE reads. Here the sample spans 60,000 to 90,000 distinct CDR3 sequences, 10% being singletons. The CDR3 has 15 amino acids. With 0 bases removed from V and 3 bases from J, the gap between germline ends came to 12 bases. Sequencing was carried out using PBMCs. The chain carries TRBV12-3 or TRBV12-4 and TRBJ2-7; D is unclear. The clonotype comes from a man in his thirties or forties in good health. This chain's CDR3 is CASSLALPGYYEQYF. In nucleotides, the CDR3 is TGTGCCAGCAGTTTAGCGCTCCCAGGTTACTACGAGCAGTACTTC.